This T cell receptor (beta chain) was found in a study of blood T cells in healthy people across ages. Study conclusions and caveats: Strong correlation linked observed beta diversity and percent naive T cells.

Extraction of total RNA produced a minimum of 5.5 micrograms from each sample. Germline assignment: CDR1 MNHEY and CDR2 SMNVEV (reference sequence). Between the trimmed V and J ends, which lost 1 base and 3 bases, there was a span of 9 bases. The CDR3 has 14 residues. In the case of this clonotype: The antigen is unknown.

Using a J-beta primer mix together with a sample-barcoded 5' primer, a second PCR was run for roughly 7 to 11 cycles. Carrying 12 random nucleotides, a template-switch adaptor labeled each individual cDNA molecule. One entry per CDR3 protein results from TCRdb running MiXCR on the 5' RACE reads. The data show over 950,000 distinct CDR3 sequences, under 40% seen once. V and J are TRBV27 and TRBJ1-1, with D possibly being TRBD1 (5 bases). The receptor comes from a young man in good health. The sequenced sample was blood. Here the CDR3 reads CASSLWGTYTEAFF. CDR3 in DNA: TGTGCCAGCAGTTTATGGGGCACCTACACTGAAGCTTTCTTT.